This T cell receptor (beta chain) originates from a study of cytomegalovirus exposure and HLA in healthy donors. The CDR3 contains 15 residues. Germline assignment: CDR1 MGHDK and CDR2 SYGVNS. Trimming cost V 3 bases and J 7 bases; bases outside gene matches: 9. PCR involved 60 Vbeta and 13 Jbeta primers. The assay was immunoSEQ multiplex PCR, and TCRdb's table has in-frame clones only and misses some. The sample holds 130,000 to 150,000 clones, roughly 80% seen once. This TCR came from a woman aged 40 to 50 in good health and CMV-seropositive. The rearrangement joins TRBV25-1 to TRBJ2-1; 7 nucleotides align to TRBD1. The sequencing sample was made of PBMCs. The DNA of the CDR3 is TGTGCCAGCAGTGAGACAGGGATGGGTGGGAATGAGCAGTTCTTC. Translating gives CASSETGMGGNEQFF.